This TCR beta chain emerged from a study of cytomegalovirus exposure and HLA in healthy donors. Details on this clone: Its antigen is not known.

Points from the study as a whole: Listed as cytomegalovirus-associated were 164 TCR beta chains.

The study ran its PCR with 60 Vbeta and 13 Jbeta primers. Profiling relied on immunoSEQ multiplex PCR, and the TCRdb table lists in-frame clones only, not all of them. The sample table sets out 160,000 or so clones. This CDR3 contains 16 residues. The V end lost 2 bases, the J end lost 6 bases, and 17 bases lay between the germline ends. Per the germline V gene, CDR1 is SEHNR and CDR2 is FQNEAQ (reference sequence). The receptor was derived from a man aged 25 to 40 in good health and CMV-seronegative. The gene calls are TRBV7-9 and TRBJ2-1, with a weak D call TRBD1 (6 bases). Sequencing was done on a sample of PBMCs. CDR3 protein: CASSLSITGSRNEQFF. In DNA, the CDR3 is TGTGCCAGCAGCTTATCGATAACAGGGTCCCGCAATGAGCAGTTCTTC.